This T cell receptor (beta chain) was captured by sequencing in a study of blood T cell repertoires in COVID-19. Study background: Acute and convalescent COVID-19 samples came from the United States, Italy and Spain. Nucleic acid was either cDNA or gDNA, and it came from T cells, B-cell-depleted T cells, or PBMCs.

This clone was seen a handful of times. CDR1 and CDR2 (germline): PRHDT, FYEKMQ (reference sequence). V lost 4 bases, J lost 3 bases, and 19 bases lay in between. The CDR3 runs 17 residues. The repertoire was sequenced with immunoSEQ multiplex PCR; TCRdb's copy has only in-frame clones and lacks some. The sample comprises tens of thousands of clones, about four fifths of which are singletons, and under 25% rests with the top ten. Sequenced material: peripheral blood. The TCR comes from a man in his 70s with acute or convalescent COVID-19. The chain combines TRBV13 with TRBJ2-1, with D maybe TRBD2 (6 bases). The CDR3: CASSSRTSPWVYNEQFF. CDR3 coding DNA: TGTGCCAGCAGCTCCAGAACTAGCCCTTGGGTCTACAATGAGCAGTTCTTC.